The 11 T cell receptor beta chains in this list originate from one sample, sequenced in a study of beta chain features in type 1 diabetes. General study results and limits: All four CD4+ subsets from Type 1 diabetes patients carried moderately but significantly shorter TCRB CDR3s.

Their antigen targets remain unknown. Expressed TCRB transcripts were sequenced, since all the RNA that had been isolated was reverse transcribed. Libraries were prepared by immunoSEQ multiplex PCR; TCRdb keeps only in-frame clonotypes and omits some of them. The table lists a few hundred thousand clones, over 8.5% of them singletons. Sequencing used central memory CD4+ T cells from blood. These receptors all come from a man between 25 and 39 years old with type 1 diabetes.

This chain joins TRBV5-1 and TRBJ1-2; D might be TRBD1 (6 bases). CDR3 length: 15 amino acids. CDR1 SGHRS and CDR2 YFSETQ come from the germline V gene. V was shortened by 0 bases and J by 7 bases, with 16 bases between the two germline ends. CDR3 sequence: CASSLDTGSPFGYTF. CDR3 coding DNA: TGCGCCAGCAGCTTGGACACAGGGTCCCCCTTTGGCTACACCTTC.

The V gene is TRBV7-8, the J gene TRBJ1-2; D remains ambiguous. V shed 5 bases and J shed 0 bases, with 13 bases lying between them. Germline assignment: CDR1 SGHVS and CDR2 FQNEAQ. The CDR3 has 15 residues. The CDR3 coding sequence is TGTGCCAGCAGCCCCAGGTGGCAGGCTAACTATGGCTACACCTTC. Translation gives CASSPRWQANYGYTF.

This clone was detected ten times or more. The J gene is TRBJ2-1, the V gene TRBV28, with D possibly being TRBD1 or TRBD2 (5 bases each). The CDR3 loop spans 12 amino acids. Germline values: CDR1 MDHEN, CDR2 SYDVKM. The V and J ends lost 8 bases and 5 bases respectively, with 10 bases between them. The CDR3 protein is CASWGIDNEQFF. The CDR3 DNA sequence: TGTGCCAGCTGGGGGATTGACAATGAGCAGTTCTTC.

The CDR3 DNA reads TGTGCCAGCAGCGGGACGGACAGCCTTAATGAAAAACTGTTTTTT. As protein: CASSGTDSLNEKLFF. This chain uses TRBV7-2 with TRBJ1-4; D perhaps matches TRBD1 (6 bases). The V gene's germline CDR1 is SGHTA and CDR2 FQGNSA. This CDR3 contains 15 residues. V lost 5 bases to trimming and J lost 4 bases, with 14 bases between them. Together with reference TRBV7-2 and TRBJ1-4, the CDR3 gives the full variable domain: GAGVSQSPSNKVTEKGKDVELRCDPISGHTALYWYRQSLGQGLEFLIYFQGNSAPDKSGLPSDRFSAERTGGSVSTLTIQRTQQEDSAVYLCASSGTDSLNEKLFFGSGTQLSVL.

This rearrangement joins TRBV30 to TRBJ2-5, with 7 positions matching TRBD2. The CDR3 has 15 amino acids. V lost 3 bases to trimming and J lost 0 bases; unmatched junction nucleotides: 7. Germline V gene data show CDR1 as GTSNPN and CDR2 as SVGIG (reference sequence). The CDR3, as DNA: TGTGCCTGGAGCCACTTGGGGGGGAACCAAGAGACCCAGTACTTC. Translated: CAWSHLGGNQETQYF.

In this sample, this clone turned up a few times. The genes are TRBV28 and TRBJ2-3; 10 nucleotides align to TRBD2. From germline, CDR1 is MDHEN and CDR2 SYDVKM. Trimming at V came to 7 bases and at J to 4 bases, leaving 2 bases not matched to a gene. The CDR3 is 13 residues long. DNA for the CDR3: TGTGCCAGCACCCTAGCGGGAGCAGATACGCAGTATTTT. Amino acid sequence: CASTLAGADTQYF.

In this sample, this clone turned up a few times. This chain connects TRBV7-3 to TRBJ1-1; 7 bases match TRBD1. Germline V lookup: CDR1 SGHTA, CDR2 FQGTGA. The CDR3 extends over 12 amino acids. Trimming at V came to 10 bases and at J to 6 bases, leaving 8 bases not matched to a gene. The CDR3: CATTNRGAEAFF. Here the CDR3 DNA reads TGTGCCACCACAAACAGGGGAGCTGAAGCTTTCTTT.

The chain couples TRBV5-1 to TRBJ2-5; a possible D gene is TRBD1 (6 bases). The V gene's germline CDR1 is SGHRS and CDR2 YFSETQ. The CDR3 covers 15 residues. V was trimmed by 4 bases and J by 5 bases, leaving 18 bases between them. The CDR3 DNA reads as TGCGCCAGCAGCCGAAAGGACAGTAACGGGGAGACCCAGTACTTC. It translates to CASSRKDSNGETQYF.

CDR3 DNA: TGCGCCAGCAGCTTGGGGGGTAGCGGTTCCTACGAGCAGTACTTC. This sequence encodes CASSLGGSGSYEQYF. The V and J genes are TRBV5-1 and TRBJ2-7, with D perhaps matching TRBD2 (6 bases). Germline values: CDR1 SGHRS, CDR2 YFSETQ. V was shortened by 0 bases and J by 1 base, with 11 bases between the two germline ends. The CDR3 totals 15 residues.

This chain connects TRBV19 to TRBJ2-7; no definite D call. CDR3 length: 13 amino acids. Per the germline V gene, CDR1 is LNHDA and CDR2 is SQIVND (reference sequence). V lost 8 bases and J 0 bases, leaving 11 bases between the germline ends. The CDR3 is CASLDRASYEQYF. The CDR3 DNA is TGTGCCAGTCTCGATCGAGCCTCCTACGAGCAGTACTTC.

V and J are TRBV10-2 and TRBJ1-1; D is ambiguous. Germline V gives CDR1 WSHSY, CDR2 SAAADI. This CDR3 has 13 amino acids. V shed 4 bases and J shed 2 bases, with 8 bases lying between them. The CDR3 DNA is TGCGCCAGCAGTGGGACCTATAACACTGAAGCTTTCTTT. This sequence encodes CASSGTYNTEAFF.